The clone carrying this T cell receptor (beta chain) was counted only a few times. Little can be read into the size of this beta chain, an off-target read in a library designed for alpha chains. This sample stems from a study of spatial heterogeneity in lung cancer. V dropped 6 bases and J dropped 3 bases, with 12 bases sitting between them. CDR3 length equals 13 residues. Sample time point: sample taken at primary tumor resection. TCRs were sequenced from unsorted whole RNA of tumor, nontumor lung or PBMC. MiXCR, run by TCRdb on the 5' RACE reads, gives a single entry per CDR3 protein. Of nearly 4,500 distinct CDR3 sequences in the sample, roughly 35% were seen once.

This sequence was found in a male donor with early-stage non-small cell lung cancer. This chain joins TRBV12-3 or TRBV12-4 and TRBJ2-7; unclear D gene. Sequencing used PBMCs, obtained at surgery. The DNA for the CDR3 is TGTGCCAGCAGCTACGGCCTGAACTACGAGCAGTACTTC. Encoded protein: CASSYGLNYEQYF.